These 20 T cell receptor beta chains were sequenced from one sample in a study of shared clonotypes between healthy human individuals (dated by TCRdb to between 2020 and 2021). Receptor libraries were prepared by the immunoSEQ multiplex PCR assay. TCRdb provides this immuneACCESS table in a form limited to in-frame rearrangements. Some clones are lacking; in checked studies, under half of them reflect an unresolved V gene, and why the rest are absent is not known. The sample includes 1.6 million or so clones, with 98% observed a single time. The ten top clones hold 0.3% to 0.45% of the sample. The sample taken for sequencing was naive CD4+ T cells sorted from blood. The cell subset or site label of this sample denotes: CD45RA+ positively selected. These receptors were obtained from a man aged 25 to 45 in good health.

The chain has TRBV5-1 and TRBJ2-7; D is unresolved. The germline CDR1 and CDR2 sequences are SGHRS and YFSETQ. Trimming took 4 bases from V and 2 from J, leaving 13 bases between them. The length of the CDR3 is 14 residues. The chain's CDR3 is CASSLQWATYEQYF. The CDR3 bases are TGCGCCAGCAGCCTGCAGTGGGCTACCTACGAGCAGTACTTC.

The CDR3 loop is CASSWKMNTEAFF. The CDR3 coding sequence is TGCGCCAGCAGCTGGAAGATGAACACTGAAGCTTTCTTT. The chain combines TRBV10-1 with TRBJ1-1; no reliable D call. V gave up 6 bases and J gave up 0 bases, with 8 bases separating them. From germline, CDR1 is WNHNN and CDR2 SYGVQD (reference sequence). The CDR3 runs 13 residues.

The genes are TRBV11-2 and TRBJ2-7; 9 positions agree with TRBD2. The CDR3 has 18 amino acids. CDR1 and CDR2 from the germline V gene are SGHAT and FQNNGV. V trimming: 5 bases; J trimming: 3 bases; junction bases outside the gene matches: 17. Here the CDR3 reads CASSTHRGSGREGYEQYF. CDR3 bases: TGTGCCAGCAGCACCCACCGGGGTAGCGGGAGAGAGGGCTACGAGCAGTACTTC.

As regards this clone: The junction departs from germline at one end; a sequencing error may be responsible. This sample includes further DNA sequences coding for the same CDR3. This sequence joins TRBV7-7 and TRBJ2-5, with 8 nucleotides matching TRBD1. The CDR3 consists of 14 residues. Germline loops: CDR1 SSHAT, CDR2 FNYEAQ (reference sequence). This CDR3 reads CASSSTGVGETQYF. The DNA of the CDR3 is TGTGCTAGCAGCTCGACAGGGGTAGGGGAGACCCAGTACTTC.

In DNA form, the CDR3 reads TGTGCCAGCAGTGAACAGGGTGCCTATGGCTACACCTTC. Translating gives CASSEQGAYGYTF. The chain combines TRBV6-1 with TRBJ1-2; weak D call: TRBD1 (5 bases). Germline assignment: CDR1 MNHNS and CDR2 SASEGT. This CDR3 has 13 residues. V gave up 2 bases and J gave up 4 bases, with 8 bases separating them.

Written as DNA, the CDR3 is TGCGCCAGCAGCCAAGAAAGACTTGTTTCGCGGCAGTTCTTC. It specifies CASSQERLVSRQFF. The chain employs TRBV4-1 and TRBJ2-1; no reliable D call. Trimming shortened V by 0 bases and J by 12 bases, and 15 bases separated the two germline ends. The germline V gene has CDR1 MGHRA and CDR2 YSYEKL. CDR3 length: 14 amino acids.

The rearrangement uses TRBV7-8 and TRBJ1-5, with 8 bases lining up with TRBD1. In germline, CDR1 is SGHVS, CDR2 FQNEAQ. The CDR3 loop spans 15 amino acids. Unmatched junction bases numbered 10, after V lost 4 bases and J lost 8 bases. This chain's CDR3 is CASSWTGRPEEPQHF. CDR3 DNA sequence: TGTGCCAGCAGCTGGACAGGGCGCCCTGAGGAGCCCCAGCATTTT.

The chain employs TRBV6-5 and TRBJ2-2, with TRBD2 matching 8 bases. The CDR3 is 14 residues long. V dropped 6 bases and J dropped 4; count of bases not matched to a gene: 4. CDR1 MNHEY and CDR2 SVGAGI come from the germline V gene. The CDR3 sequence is CASRMAGGTGELFF. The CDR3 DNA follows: TGTGCCAGCAGGATGGCGGGAGGCACCGGGGAGCTGTTTTTT.

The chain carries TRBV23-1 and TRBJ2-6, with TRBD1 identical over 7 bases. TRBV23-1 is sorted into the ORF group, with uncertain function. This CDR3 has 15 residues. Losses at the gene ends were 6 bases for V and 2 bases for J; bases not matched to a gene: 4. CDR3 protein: CASSQTGAGANVLTF. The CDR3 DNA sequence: TGCGCCAGCAGCCAAACAGGGGCTGGGGCCAACGTCCTGACTTTC.

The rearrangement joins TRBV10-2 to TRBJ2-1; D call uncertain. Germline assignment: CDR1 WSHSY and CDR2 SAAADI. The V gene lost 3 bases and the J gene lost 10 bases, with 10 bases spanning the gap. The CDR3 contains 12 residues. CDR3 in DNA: TGCGCCAGCAGTGAAACAGCGCGAGAGCAGTTCTTC. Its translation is CASSETAREQFF.

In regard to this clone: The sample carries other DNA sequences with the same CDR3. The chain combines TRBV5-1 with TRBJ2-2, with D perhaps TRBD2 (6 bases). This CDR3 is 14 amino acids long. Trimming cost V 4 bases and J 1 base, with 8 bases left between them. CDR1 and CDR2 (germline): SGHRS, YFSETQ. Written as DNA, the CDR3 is TGCGCCAGCAGCGTTAGCGGGAACACCGGGGAGCTGTTTTTT. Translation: CASSVSGNTGELFF. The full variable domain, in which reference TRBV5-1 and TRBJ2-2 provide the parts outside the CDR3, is KAGVTQTPRYLIKTRGQQVTLSCSPISGHRSVSWYQQTPGQGLQFLFEYFSETQRNKGNFPGRFSGRQFSNSRSEMNVSTLELGDSALYLCASSVSGNTGELFFGEGSRLTVL.

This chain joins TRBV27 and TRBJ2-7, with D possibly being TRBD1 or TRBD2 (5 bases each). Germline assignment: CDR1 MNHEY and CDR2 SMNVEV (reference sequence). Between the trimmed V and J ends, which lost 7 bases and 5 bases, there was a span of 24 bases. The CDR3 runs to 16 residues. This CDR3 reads CASNDSGPPRLDEQYF. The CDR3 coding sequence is TGTGCCAGCAACGATTCGGGACCCCCGAGGTTGGACGAGCAGTACTTC.

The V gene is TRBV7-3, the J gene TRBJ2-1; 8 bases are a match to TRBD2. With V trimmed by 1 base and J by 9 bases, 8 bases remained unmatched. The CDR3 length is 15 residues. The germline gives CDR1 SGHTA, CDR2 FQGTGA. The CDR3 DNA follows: TGTGCCAGCAGCTTAAATAGCGGGAACGAAGGTGAGCAGTTCTTC. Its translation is CASSLNSGNEGEQFF.

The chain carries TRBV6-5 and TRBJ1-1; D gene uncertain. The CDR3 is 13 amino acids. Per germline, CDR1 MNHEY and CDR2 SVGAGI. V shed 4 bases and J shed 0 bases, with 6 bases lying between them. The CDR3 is CASSFKVNTEAFF. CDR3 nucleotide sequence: TGTGCCAGCAGTTTTAAGGTGAACACTGAAGCTTTCTTT.

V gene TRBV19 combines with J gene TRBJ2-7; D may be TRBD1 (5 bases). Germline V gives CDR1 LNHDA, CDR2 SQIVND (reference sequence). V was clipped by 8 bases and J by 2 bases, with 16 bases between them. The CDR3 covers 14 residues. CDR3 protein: CASALGQVPYEQYF. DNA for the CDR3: TGTGCCAGTGCTCTGGGGCAGGTGCCCTACGAGCAGTACTTC.

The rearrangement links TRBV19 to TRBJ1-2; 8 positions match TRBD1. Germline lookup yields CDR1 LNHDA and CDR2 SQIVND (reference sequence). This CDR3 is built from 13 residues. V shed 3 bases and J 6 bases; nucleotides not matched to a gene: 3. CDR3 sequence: CASSMTGEDGYTF. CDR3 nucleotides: TGTGCCAGTAGTATGACAGGGGAGGATGGCTACACCTTC.

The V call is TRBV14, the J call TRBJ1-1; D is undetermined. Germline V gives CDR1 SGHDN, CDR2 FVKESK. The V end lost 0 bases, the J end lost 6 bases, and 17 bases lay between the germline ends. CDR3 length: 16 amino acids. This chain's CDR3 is CASSQDPYPVWSEAFF. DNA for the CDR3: TGTGCCAGCAGCCAAGATCCCTACCCCGTCTGGTCTGAAGCTTTCTTT.

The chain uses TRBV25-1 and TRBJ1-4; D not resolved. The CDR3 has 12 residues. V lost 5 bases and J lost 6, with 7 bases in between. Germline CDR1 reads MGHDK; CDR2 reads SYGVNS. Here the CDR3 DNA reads TGTGCCAGCAGTCCCCAGGATGAAAAACTGTTTTTT. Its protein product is CASSPQDEKLFF.

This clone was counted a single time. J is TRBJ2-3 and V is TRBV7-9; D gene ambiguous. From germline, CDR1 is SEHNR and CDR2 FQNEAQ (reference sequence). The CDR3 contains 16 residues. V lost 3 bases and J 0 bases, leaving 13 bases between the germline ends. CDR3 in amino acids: CASSLSRRGSTDTQYF. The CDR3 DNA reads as TGTGCCAGCAGCTTGTCACGGAGAGGTAGCACAGATACGCAGTATTTT. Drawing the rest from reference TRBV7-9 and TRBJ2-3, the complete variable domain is DTGVSQNPRHKITKRGQNVTFRCDPISEHNRLYWYRQTLGQGPEFLTYFQNEAQLEKSRLLSDRFSAERPKGSFSTLEIQRTEQGDSAMYLCASSLSRRGSTDTQYFGPGTRLTVL.

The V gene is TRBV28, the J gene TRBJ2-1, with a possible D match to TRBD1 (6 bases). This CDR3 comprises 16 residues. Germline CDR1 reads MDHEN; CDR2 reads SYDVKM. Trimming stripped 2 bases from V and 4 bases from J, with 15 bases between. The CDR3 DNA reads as TGTGCCAGCAGTTTAAATCCTGGACAGAGTTACAATGAGCAGTTCTTC. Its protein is CASSLNPGQSYNEQFF. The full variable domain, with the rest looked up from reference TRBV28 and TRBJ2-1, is DVKVTQSSRYLVKRTGEKVFLECVQDMDHENMFWYRQDPGLGLRLIYFSYDVKMKEKGDIPEGYSVSREKKERFSLILESASTNQTSMYLCASSLNPGQSYNEQFFGPGTRLTVL.